These 10 T cell receptor beta chains were sequenced from one sample in a study of regulatory T cells in long-lasting Graves disease. Time point here: persistent/refractory GD, antithyroid drugs over 5 years with positive TRAb. The TCR library used RNA extracted from PBMCs. Construction of the TCR beta libraries employed iRepertoire HTBI primers in conjunction with Arm-PCR of CDR3 regions. TCRdb processed the multiplex PCR reads anew with MiXCR; each CDR3 protein has one entry. The table includes about 450,000 distinct CDR3 sequences, about a quarter detected once. The sample here was peripheral blood mononuclear cells (PBMCs), taken when the disease was refractory, from a patient treated with antithyroid drugs. These receptors were obtained from a female donor with Graves disease.

The V and J genes are TRBV3-1 and TRBJ2-1; the D call may be TRBD1 or TRBD2 (5 bases each). The CDR3 contains 13 residues. Germline V gene lookup returns CDR1 LGHDT and CDR2 YNNKEL (reference sequence). Between the trimmed V and J ends, which lost 4 bases and 9 bases, there was a span of 13 bases. The CDR3 coding sequence is TGTGCCAGCAGCCGAGAGGTCGGGACTGAGCAGTTCTTC. Its protein is CASSREVGTEQFF.

This clonotype was observed a handful of times. This chain joins TRBV7-8 and TRBJ1-4; D unresolved. Deletions cut 4 bases from V and 4 bases from J, with 16 bases between. There are 16 residues in the CDR3. The germline gives CDR1 SGHVS, CDR2 FQNEAQ. The CDR3 sequence is CASSSQGGGINEKLFF. For the CDR3, the DNA is TGTGCCAGCAGCTCTCAAGGCGGCGGGATTAATGAAAAACTGTTTTTT. Full variable domain (remainder filled in from reference TRBV7-8 and TRBJ1-4): GAGVSQSPRYKVAKRGQDVALRCDPISGHVSLFWYQQALGQGPEFLTYFQNEAQLDKSGLPSDRFFAERPEGSVSTLKIQRTQQEDSAVYLCASSSQGGGINEKLFFGSGTQLSVL.

This clonotype was seen at least ten times. The V and J genes are TRBV2 and TRBJ2-7, with 8 bases that match TRBD1. J gave up 5 bases and V 6 bases, and 12 bases lay outside the gene matches. Germline lookup yields CDR1 SNHLY and CDR2 FYNNEI. This CDR3 is built from 15 residues. This CDR3 reads CASRQDRVRTHEQYF. The CDR3 nucleotides read TGTGCCAGCAGACAGGACAGGGTGAGAACCCACGAGCAGTACTTC.

There are many counts of this clonotype. V and J are TRBV7-8 and TRBJ2-5, with D possibly matching TRBD1 (5 bases). This CDR3 has 18 residues. The V gene's germline CDR1 is SGHVS and CDR2 FQNEAQ. The ends were cut back, 5 bases at V and 2 bases at J, with 24 bases in the middle. The CDR3 loop reads CASSPRLFLDKYQETQYF. As DNA, the CDR3 is TGTGCCAGCAGCCCCCGGTTGTTTCTGGACAAGTATCAAGAGACCCAGTACTTC.

This clonotype was counted a few times. This chain connects TRBV20-1 to TRBJ1-1, with D unclear. Germline V gene lookup returns CDR1 DFQATT and CDR2 SNEGSKA (reference sequence). The CDR3 covers 16 residues. Trimming took 0 bases from V and 0 from J, leaving 14 bases between them. In DNA, the CDR3 is TGCAGTGCTAGAGATCCCGGGGATAGCATGAACACTGAAGCTTTCTTT. Translating gives CSARDPGDSMNTEAFF.

This clonotype was counted only a few times. The chain joins TRBV6-2 or TRBV6-3 to TRBJ2-1; TRBD1 matches 12 bases. CDR1 and CDR2 from the germline V gene are MNHEY and SVGEGT. The CDR3 has 14 amino acids. V lost 5 bases to trimming and J lost 11 bases; unmatched junction nucleotides: 7. In nucleotides, the CDR3 is TGTGCCAGCAGTGGACCGGGACAGGGGGCCCAGCAGTTCTTC. Its protein product is CASSGPGQGAQQFF.

Many counts were recorded for this clonotype. The chain employs TRBV12-3 or TRBV12-4 and TRBJ1-2, with TRBD1 as a possible D gene (6 bases). V was clipped by 6 bases and J by 8 bases, with 10 bases between them. The CDR3 sequence is 11 residues long. This chain's CDR3 is CASSLQGGYTF. CDR3 coding DNA: TGTGCCAGCAGCCTTCAGGGGGGCTACACCTTC.

The J gene is TRBJ2-7, the V gene TRBV6-1, with TRBD1 as a possible D gene (6 bases). V lost 7 bases and J 7 bases, leaving 20 bases between the germline ends. From germline, CDR1 is MNHNS and CDR2 SASEGT. The CDR3 sequence is 14 residues long. CDR3 DNA: TGTGCCAGCAAGCCAGACAGGTTAACGGGTGAGCAGTACTTC. This sequence encodes CASKPDRLTGEQYF.

This clonotype has a count of ten or more. The rearrangement joins TRBV7-8 to TRBJ1-4; D ambiguous. V lost 2 bases, J lost 3 bases, and 10 bases lay in between. The germline gives CDR1 SGHVS, CDR2 FQNEAQ. This CDR3 contains 15 residues. This CDR3 reads CASSLSRVSNEKLFF. CDR3 nucleotides: TGTGCCAGCAGCTTATCGCGGGTTTCTAATGAAAAACTGTTTTTT.

Worth noting for this clonotype: A single base separates this from a much larger clone, so it may be a read error. Because it lacks the conserved phenylalanine or tryptophan at the end, this CDR3 is likely a read error. The chain has TRBV28 and TRBJ2-7; D perhaps matches TRBD2 (5 bases). This CDR3 is built from 16 residues. V lost 4 bases to trimming and J lost 3 bases, with 19 bases between them. Germline V gene lookup returns CDR1 MDHEN and CDR2 SYDVKM. CDR3 nucleotide sequence: TGTGCCAGCAGTTCAACGGAGCGGAGCTGGAACTACGAGCAGTACCTC. It yields the protein CASSSTERSWNYEQYL.